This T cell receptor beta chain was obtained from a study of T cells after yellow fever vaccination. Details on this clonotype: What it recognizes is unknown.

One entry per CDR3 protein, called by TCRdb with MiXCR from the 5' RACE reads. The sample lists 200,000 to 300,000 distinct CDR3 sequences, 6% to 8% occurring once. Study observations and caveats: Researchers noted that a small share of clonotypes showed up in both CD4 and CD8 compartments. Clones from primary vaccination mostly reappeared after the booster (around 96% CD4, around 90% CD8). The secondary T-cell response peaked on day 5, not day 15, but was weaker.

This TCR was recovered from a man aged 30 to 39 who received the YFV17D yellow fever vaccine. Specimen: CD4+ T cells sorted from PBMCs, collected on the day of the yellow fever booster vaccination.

The CDR3 nucleotides are TGTGCCAGCAGCCGAGCTGTAGGGCTAGCGAACACCGGGGAGCTGTTTTTT. It translates to CASSRAVGLANTGELFF. The chain has TRBV3-1 and TRBJ2-2; D ambiguous. This CDR3 is 17 amino acids long. V was trimmed by 4 bases and J by 0 bases, leaving 15 bases between them. Germline assignment: CDR1 LGHDT and CDR2 YNNKEL (reference sequence).